This T cell receptor (beta chain) derives from a study of shared clonotypes between healthy human individuals. Findings of the study overall: Apart from blood, nothing was sampled; tissue repertoires likely differ.

The CDR3 is made up of 17 amino acids. Germline CDR1 and CDR2: SGDLS and YYNGEE. J was trimmed by 9 bases and V by 1 base; bases with no gene match: 10. Of note for this clone: Its antigen is not identified.

Generated by immunoSEQ multiplex PCR, the TCRdb table keeps only in-frame clones and is missing some. This table has millions of clones, about 93% appearing once. Naive CD8 populations comprised CD45RO-negative cells positively selected for CCR7, excluding terminally differentiated effector memory CD45RA+ cells. The origin of this receptor is a young man in good health. Some clones in this sample may be carry-over from other donors' samples. The genes are TRBV9 and TRBJ2-2, with 12 bases lining up with TRBD1. The material sequenced was naive CD8+ T cells from PBMCs. In DNA, the CDR3 is TGTGCCAGCAGCGTATCCGGGACAGGGGGCCTCGGGCGGGAGCTGTTTTTT. Protein sequence: CASSVSGTGGLGRELFF.